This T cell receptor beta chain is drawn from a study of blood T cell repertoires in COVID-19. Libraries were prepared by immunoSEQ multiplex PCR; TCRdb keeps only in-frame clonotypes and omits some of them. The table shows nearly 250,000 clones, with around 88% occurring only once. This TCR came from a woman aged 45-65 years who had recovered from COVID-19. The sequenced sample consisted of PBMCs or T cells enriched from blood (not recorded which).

CDR3 nucleotide sequence: TGTGCCTGGAGGCCACTAAGCTCCTATAATTCACCCCTCCACTTT. Protein sequence: CAWRPLSSYNSPLHF. The chain couples TRBV30 to TRBJ1-6; D is undetermined. The CDR3 has 15 amino acids. Germline V gene sequence: CDR1 GTSNPN, CDR2 SVGIG (reference sequence). The germline V and J ends were trimmed by 3 bases and 0 bases, with 9 bases remaining between them.